Shown below are 27 T cell receptor beta chains from a single sample sequenced in a study of technical replicates of blood from several donors. Clones were sequenced by immunoSEQ multiplex PCR, and TCRdb holds only the in-frame ones, with some missing. The sample yields roughly 70,000 clones, roughly 90% seen once. The sample consisted of PBMCs. These receptors were taken from a human donor in good health. Some clones in this sample may be carry-over from other donors' samples.

CDR3 protein: CATSTNEKLFF. Written as DNA, the CDR3 is TGTGCCACGTCAACTAATGAAAAACTGTTTTTT. The V call is TRBV10-3, the J call TRBJ1-4; D gene ambiguous. The CDR3 spans 11 residues. Trimming stripped 10 bases from V and 0 bases from J, with 3 bases between. Per germline, CDR1 ENHRY and CDR2 SYGVKD.

J is TRBJ2-7 and V is TRBV7-7, with D possibly TRBD2 on 6 matching bases. This CDR3 has 15 amino acids. Deletions cut 6 bases from V and 6 bases from J, with 21 bases between. In germline, CDR1 is SSHAT, CDR2 FNYEAQ (reference sequence). The CDR3 DNA reads as TGTGCCAGCAGTAAAGTACTGGGCGGGAACGGCGAGCAGTACTTC. Translation gives CASSKVLGGNGEQYF.

CDR3 amino acids: CASSTPGQGASGANVLTF. The CDR3 DNA reads TGTGCCAGCAGCACACCGGGACAGGGGGCATCTGGGGCCAACGTCCTGACTTTC. The chain is built from TRBV5-4 and TRBJ2-6, with TRBD1 identical over 12 bases. The CDR3 extends over 18 amino acids. The V and J ends lost 4 bases and 1 base, in that order; junction bases with no gene match: 6. Germline CDR1 reads SGHNT; CDR2 reads YYREEE (reference sequence).

This chain connects TRBV18 to TRBJ2-7; D call uncertain. The CDR3 contains 12 residues. V lost 3 bases to trimming and J lost 2 bases, with 5 bases between them. Looked up from germline, CDR1 is KGHSH and CDR2 is LQKENI. The CDR3: CASSPGTYEQYF. CDR3 coding DNA: TGTGCCAGCTCACCGGGCACCTACGAGCAGTACTTC.

J is TRBJ2-5 and V is TRBV25-1, with no clear D. The CDR3 consists of 15 residues. With 3 bases removed from V and 4 bases from J, the gap between germline ends came to 15 bases. Germline CDR1 reads MGHDK; CDR2 reads SYGVNS. Here the CDR3 DNA reads TGTGCCAGCAGTGAGCCGAGGATACTGTCAGAGACCCAGTACTTC. It is translated as CASSEPRILSETQYF.

The chain combines TRBV7-2 with TRBJ1-1; the D gene is possibly TRBD1 (6 bases). The V gene lost 3 bases and the J gene lost 11 bases, with 16 bases spanning the gap. Germline V gene data show CDR1 as SGHTA and CDR2 as FQGNSA. CDR3 length equals 13 residues. In DNA, the CDR3 is TGTGCCAGCAGCTTTGATGGGGGCATGGTCGCTTTCTTT. Residues: CASSFDGGMVAFF. Combining the CDR3 with reference TRBV7-2 and TRBJ1-1 gives the whole variable domain GAGVSQSPSNKVTEKGKDVELRCDPISGHTALYWYRQSLGQGLEFLIYFQGNSAPDKSGLPSDRFSAERTGGSVSTLTIQRTQQEDSAVYLCASSFDGGMVAFFGQGTRLTVV.

This clone was observed a single time. This rearrangement joins TRBV10-3 to TRBJ2-1, with 9 bases lining up with TRBD2. V was pared by 10 bases and J by 7 bases, with 8 bases of the junction left unmatched. Looked up from germline, CDR1 is ENHRY and CDR2 is SYGVKD. The CDR3 is 13 amino acids. CDR3 nucleotides: TGTGCCAGCGGGGGGCGGGAGGGTAATGAGCAGTTCTTC. The encoded protein is CASGGREGNEQFF.

The chain uses TRBV7-9 and TRBJ1-1; the D is unclear. The germline V gene has CDR1 SEHNR and CDR2 FQNEAQ (reference sequence). The CDR3 loop spans 13 amino acids. V dropped 7 bases and J dropped 6 bases, with 15 bases sitting between them. The CDR3 spells CASIVDPPSEAFF. In DNA form, the CDR3 reads TGTGCCAGCATAGTCGATCCTCCATCTGAAGCTTTCTTT. The whole variable domain, filled in from reference TRBV7-9 and TRBJ1-1, reads DTGVSQNPRHKITKRGQNVTFRCDPISEHNRLYWYRQTLGQGPEFLTYFQNEAQLEKSRLLSDRFSAERPKGSFSTLEIQRTEQGDSAMYLCASIVDPPSEAFFGQGTRLTVV.

The chain joins TRBV9 to TRBJ1-4, with D unresolved. CDR1 and CDR2 (germline): SGDLS, YYNGEE. Trimming took 3 bases from V and 8 from J, leaving 17 bases between them. This CDR3 is 15 amino acids long. The CDR3 DNA sequence: TGTGCCAGCAGCGCCCAATTGGGCTCGAACGAAAAACTGTTTTTT. Residues: CASSAQLGSNEKLFF.

V and J are TRBV7-9 and TRBJ2-5; 10 nucleotides align to TRBD2. Germline V gene lookup returns CDR1 SEHNR and CDR2 FQNEAQ (reference sequence). This CDR3 contains 17 residues. Germline trimming cut 2 bases from V and 3 bases from J; bases unmatched to any gene: 9. CDR3 amino acids: CASSLSLTSGPKETQYF. CDR3 bases: TGTGCCAGCAGCTTATCTCTGACTAGCGGGCCCAAAGAGACCCAGTACTTC.

This sequence joins TRBV9 and TRBJ1-2; TRBD1 aligns across 10 bases. The CDR3 sequence is 14 residues long. Trimming took 0 bases from V and 6 from J; bases not matched to a gene: 2. CDR1 SGDLS and CDR2 YYNGEE come from the germline V gene. In DNA, the CDR3 is TGTGCCAGCAGCGTAGCGACAGGGGGCGATGGCTACACCTTC. Protein product: CASSVATGGDGYTF. The variable domain in full, with the rest retrieved from reference TRBV9 and TRBJ1-2, is DSGVTQTPKHLITATGQRVTLRCSPRSGDLSVYWYQQSLDQGLQFLIQYYNGEERAKGNILERFSAQQFPDLHSELNLSSLELGDSALYFCASSVATGGDGYTFGSGTRLTVV.

V and J are TRBV18 and TRBJ2-7; weak D call: TRBD1 (5 bases). CDR1 and CDR2 from the germline V gene are KGHSH and LQKENI. The CDR3 covers 13 residues. The ends were cut back, 3 bases at V and 5 bases at J, with 11 bases in the middle. The CDR3: CASSPLKGNEQYF. In nucleotides, the CDR3 is TGTGCCAGCTCACCCCTCAAGGGGAACGAGCAGTACTTC.

This chain uses TRBV30 with TRBJ1-2, with TRBD1 as a possible D gene (6 bases). Trimming left V 3 bases short and J 8 bases short, with 13 bases between. Per germline, CDR1 GTSNPN and CDR2 SVGIG (reference sequence). This CDR3 is built from 12 residues. The CDR3, as DNA: TGTGCCTGGAGCGGGGGGGCCGGAGGCTACACCTTC. Protein sequence: CAWSGGAGGYTF.

On this clone: Germline is not matched at one junction end, which may reflect a read error. This CDR3 is also generated by other DNA sequences in the sample. V usage is TRBV4-3 and J usage is TRBJ1-1; D not resolved. Germline assignment: CDR1 LGHNA and CDR2 YSLEER. The CDR3 has 15 residues. In DNA form, the CDR3 reads TGCGCCAGCAGCCAAGATGAGGGCGGGAGCACTGAAGCCTTCTTT. Translation gives CASSQDEGGSTEAFF.

The chain uses TRBV30 and TRBJ1-3; 8 bases align to TRBD1. CDR1 and CDR2 from the germline V gene are GTSNPN and SVGIG (reference sequence). Germline trimming cut 3 bases from V and 1 base from J; bases unmatched to any gene: 2. CDR3 size: 14 residues. The CDR3 here is CAWSRGRSGNTIYF. CDR3 DNA: TGTGCCTGGAGCAGGGGGCGGTCTGGAAACACCATATATTTT.

The rearrangement uses TRBV18 and TRBJ1-3; no reliable D call. V shed 2 bases and J shed 1 base, with 15 bases lying between them. The CDR3 runs 17 residues. Germline assignment: CDR1 KGHSH and CDR2 LQKENI. The CDR3 sequence is CASSPMSGRVSGNTIYF. The CDR3 coding sequence is TGTGCCAGCTCACCAATGAGCGGACGGGTGTCTGGAAACACCATATATTTT.

The gene calls are TRBV5-8 and TRBJ2-7; 7 bases align to TRBD1. Per germline, CDR1 SGHTS and CDR2 YDEGEE. The length of the CDR3 is 13 residues. With 7 bases clipped from V and 5 bases from J, the junction kept 9 bases outside the gene matches. CDR3 loop: CASPKTGSNEQYF. The CDR3 DNA reads TGTGCCAGCCCCAAGACAGGGAGCAACGAGCAGTACTTC.

The chain has TRBV14 and TRBJ2-5, with TRBD2 identical over 7 bases. CDR1 and CDR2 (germline): SGHDN, FVKESK. The CDR3 has 13 amino acids. V shed 4 bases, J shed 3 bases, and the junction held 2 bases outside the gene matches. The CDR3 DNA follows: TGTGCCAGCAGCCCGGGACTAAAAGAGACCCAGTACTTC. Translation gives CASSPGLKETQYF.

The chain links TRBV19 to TRBJ2-7; no clear D. The ends were cut back, 5 bases at V and 1 base at J, with 9 bases in the middle. The CDR3 runs 13 residues. Germline V lookup: CDR1 LNHDA, CDR2 SQIVND (reference sequence). The CDR3 nucleotides are TGTGCCAGTAGTGGGCCGTTGTCCTACGAGCAGTACTTC. Translated, it gives CASSGPLSYEQYF.

The table lists this clone with many counts. The chain recombines TRBV2 with TRBJ1-3, with a weak D call TRBD1 (5 bases). Germline V lookup: CDR1 SNHLY, CDR2 FYNNEI. V was cut by 10 bases and J by 0 bases, with 16 bases left in between. CDR3 length: 15 amino acids. The chain's CDR3 is CAILDTLNSGNTIYF. DNA for the CDR3: TGTGCCATCCTGGACACGTTAAACTCTGGAAACACCATATATTTT.

The chain's CDR3 is CASSINAGGLTETQYF. In nucleotides, the CDR3 is TGTGCCAGCAGTATCAACGCGGGAGGGTTAACGGAGACCCAGTACTTC. The chain carries TRBV7-8 and TRBJ2-5; 9 positions match TRBD2. The CDR3 is made up of 16 amino acids. Germline CDR1 and CDR2: SGHVS and FQNEAQ. Trimming cost V 6 bases and J 5 bases; bases outside gene matches: 13. The full variable domain, rest sourced from reference TRBV7-8 and TRBJ2-5, is GAGVSQSPRYKVAKRGQDVALRCDPISGHVSLFWYQQALGQGPEFLTYFQNEAQLDKSGLPSDRFFAERPEGSVSTLKIQRTQQEDSAVYLCASSINAGGLTETQYFGPGTRLLVL.

This chain links TRBV7-8 with TRBJ2-3; 9 nucleotides agree with TRBD2. This CDR3 spans 16 amino acids. The germline gives CDR1 SGHVS, CDR2 FQNEAQ. Losses at the gene ends were 5 bases for V and 0 bases for J; bases not matched to a gene: 6. The CDR3: CASSLDAGGSTDTQYF. DNA of the CDR3: TGTGCCAGCAGCCTGGATGCGGGAGGGAGCACAGATACGCAGTATTTT.

This clone was counted at least ten times. J is TRBJ1-1 and V is TRBV19, with TRBD1 identical over 8 bases. The CDR3 loop spans 13 amino acids. Germline-derived CDR1 and CDR2 are LNHDA and SQIVND (reference sequence). Trimming took 6 bases from V and 1 from J; bases not matched to a gene: 1. The CDR3 DNA sequence: TGTGCCAGTAGAACAGGGGGGAACACTGAAGCTTTCTTT. This gives the protein CASRTGGNTEAFF.

This rearrangement joins TRBV10-1 to TRBJ2-5; 9 positions match TRBD2. This CDR3 spans 15 amino acids. CDR1 is WNHNN, CDR2 SYGVQD, per germline (reference sequence). V was pared by 8 bases and J by 3 bases, with 10 bases of the junction left unmatched. In DNA, the CDR3 is TGCGCCAGCGGGGGGACTAGCAGACTGGAAGAGACCCAGTACTTC. Translating it yields CASGGTSRLEETQYF.

The V call is TRBV5-4, the J call TRBJ2-5; D might be TRBD2 (7 bases). V lost 5 bases and J lost 7, with 21 bases in between. Germline assignment: CDR1 SGHNT and CDR2 YYREEE (reference sequence). The CDR3 is 15 residues long. The CDR3 sequence is CASRPEGGGVGTQYF. CDR3 DNA: TGTGCCAGCAGACCGGAGGGGGGGGGCGTCGGGACCCAGTACTTC. Drawing the rest from reference TRBV5-4 and TRBJ2-5, the complete variable domain is ETGVTQSPTHLIKTRGQQVTLRCSSQSGHNTVSWYQQALGQGPQFIFQYYREEENGRGNFPPRFSGLQFPNYSSELNVNALELDDSALYLCASRPEGGGVGTQYFGPGTRLLVL.

The rearrangement links TRBV27 to TRBJ1-5, with D possibly matching TRBD1 (6 bases). The CDR3 contains 13 residues. Trimming removed 5 bases from V and 6 bases from J, with 11 bases in between. Germline lookup yields CDR1 MNHEY and CDR2 SMNVEV (reference sequence). The CDR3 spells CASSPSGVQPQHF. The CDR3 coding sequence is TGTGCCAGCAGTCCTTCAGGGGTTCAGCCCCAGCATTTT.

The chain has TRBV20-1 and TRBJ2-1; D is uncertain. Germline V gives CDR1 DFQATT, CDR2 SNEGSKA (reference sequence). Trimming cost V 6 bases and J 3 bases, with 6 bases left between them. This CDR3 spans 11 amino acids. CDR3 nucleotides: TGCAGTGCCTCTCGCTACAATGAGCAGTTCTTC. Residues: CSASRYNEQFF.